This note documents a single T cell receptor beta chain sequence. What it binds is unknown. The donors were healthy bone marrow donors. There were likely unrecorded immune exposures, though donors were nominally healthy when sampled. This entry comes from a study of cytomegalovirus exposure and HLA in healthy donors. Looked up from germline, CDR1 is GTSNPN and CDR2 is SVGIG (reference sequence). V shed 4 bases, J shed 4 bases, and the junction held 4 bases outside the gene matches. This CDR3 spans 13 amino acids. Findings and limits, study-wide: It was reportedly the case that the classifier diagnosed cytomegalovirus status with high specificity and sensitivity. The authors later found HLA-associated TCR beta chains more clonally expanded than equally common others.

It was with 60 Vbeta and 13 Jbeta primers that the PCR ran. The data were produced by immunoSEQ multiplex PCR, yet TCRdb's version contains in-frame clones alone and is incomplete. The table records around 190,000 clones, roughly 80% of them present only once. Material: PBMCs. This TCR was sampled from a young woman in good health and CMV-seronegative. The rearrangement joins TRBV30 to TRBJ1-5; 7 bases map to TRBD1. The CDR3 bases are TGTGCCTGGACGGGACAGAAAAATCAGCCCCAGCATTTT. It yields the protein CAWTGQKNQPQHF.